This TCR beta chain came from a study of blood T cell repertoires in COVID-19. V dropped 5 bases and J dropped 5 bases, with 24 bases sitting between them. The CDR3 runs 17 residues. Germline V gene sequence: CDR1 SEHNR, CDR2 FQNEAQ (reference sequence). Clones were read by immunoSEQ multiplex PCR, and TCRdb kept only the in-frame ones, dropping some. Found here are more than 80,000 clones, around four fifths of them singletons; the top ten hold less than 2.5%. The TCR originated in a woman between 70 and 85 years old with acute or convalescent COVID-19. Sequenced material: peripheral blood. The V call is TRBV7-9, the J call TRBJ2-5; a possible D gene is TRBD2 (5 bases). The CDR3 DNA reads as TGTGCCAGCAGCCCACCTTTGAGATTAGCGTCGGGTGAGACCCAGTACTTC. This codes for CASSPPLRLASGETQYF.